This T cell receptor beta chain was sequenced for a study of metastatic and nonmetastatic thyroid tumors. Study details: The authors compared repertoires across blood and tumor or nodule tissue from malignant and benign thyroid patients.

In the study's own analysis: To classify distant metastasis in papillary thyroid cancer, a model was built from CDR3 differences across clinicopathological groups. TCRdb re-called clones via MiXCR from the PCR reads. The V and J calls come from TCRdb's annotation, not from the publication. This table has 29,000 or so clones, 4% appearing once. Whole-study findings and limits: Significantly greater TCR beta diversity was reportedly found in malignant thyroid tumors than in benign nodules (in blood and tumor).

Germline lookup yields CDR1 SGHRS and CDR2 YFSETQ. This CDR3 has 13 residues. V was clipped by 4 bases and J by 7 bases, with 14 bases between them. This clone was observed at least ten times. What it binds is unknown. Thyroid surgery was preceded by no treatment in any patient. V and J are TRBV5-1 and TRBJ1-1; D not certain. This receptor was obtained from a female donor with papillary thyroid cancer or a benign thyroid nodule (not recorded which). Some clones in this sample may be carry-over from other donors' samples. Sequenced input: blood. CDR3 DNA sequence: TGCGCCAGCAGCCTAGGTCTTAAGGATGAAGCTTTCTTT. Translating it yields CASSLGLKDEAFF.